The 23 T cell receptor beta chains below come from one sample, sequenced in a study of monozygotic twins with inflammatory bowel disease. TCRdb re-analyzed the 5' RACE reads; it lists each CDR3 protein once, without DNA. The sample features more than 300,000 distinct CDR3 sequences, with just over 2.5% in its top ten. The sequenced sample was blood. These TCRs come from a human donor with ulcerative colitis or Crohn's disease, or a healthy co-twin of an affected twin (not recorded which).

V is TRBV20-1 and J is TRBJ2-1; TCRdb selects TRBD2, and the lack of DNA leaves this call unchecked. Germline-derived CDR1 and CDR2 are DFQATT and SNEGSKA (reference sequence). The CDR3 runs to 13 residues. Here the CDR3 reads CSAKRGGYNEQFF.

The chain couples TRBV6-2 or TRBV6-3 to TRBJ2-4. Germline V gene sequence: CDR1 MNHEY, CDR2 SVGEGT. The CDR3 spans 15 residues. This CDR3 reads CASGTEGKTKNIQYF.

The chain uses TRBV6-1 and TRBJ2-7; the TRBD1 assignment by TCRdb is unverifiable without DNA. This CDR3 is 15 amino acids long. Germline CDR1 and CDR2: MNHNS and SASEGT. The CDR3 sequence: CASNTRDRSSYEQYF.

The chain recombines TRBV7-9 with TRBJ2-3; checking the TCRdb D call of TRBD1 is not possible without DNA. This CDR3 has 15 residues. The germline CDR1 and CDR2 sequences are SEHNR and FQNEAQ (reference sequence). The CDR3 loop is CASISQGFVTDTQYF.

The chain combines TRBV11-2 with TRBJ2-3; TCRdb proposes TRBD2, but this gene call is untestable without DNA. There are 15 residues in the CDR3. Germline lookup yields CDR1 SGHAT and CDR2 FQNNGV. The CDR3 spells CASSDRLAGIDTQYF.

The chain carries TRBV9 and TRBJ2-5; TCRdb gives TRBD1 as the D gene, but with no DNA this cannot be confirmed. This CDR3 comprises 16 residues. CDR1 and CDR2 (germline): SGDLS, YYNGEE. The CDR3 loop reads CASSVAMGGRQETQYF.

This chain joins TRBV5-6 and TRBJ2-3; the D call from TCRdb, TRBD1, cannot be confirmed without DNA. Looked up from germline, CDR1 is SGHDT and CDR2 is YYEEEE. The CDR3 contains 13 residues. CDR3 loop: CASSHRGGETQYF.

The chain has TRBV4-3 and TRBJ2-1; TCRdb returns TRBD1, unconfirmable since there is no DNA. From germline, CDR1 is LGHNA and CDR2 YSLEER. This CDR3 region has 16 residues. The CDR3 sequence is CASSHLGQGAGNEQFF.

The chain employs TRBV28 and TRBJ2-3; checking the TCRdb D call of TRBD1 is not possible without DNA. Germline V lookup: CDR1 MDHEN, CDR2 SYDVKM. The CDR3 is made up of 16 amino acids. CDR3 loop: CASSPTGTTSTDTQYF.

The rearrangement uses TRBV6-2 or TRBV6-3 and TRBJ2-6; absent DNA, TCRdb's TRBD1 call cannot be checked. CDR1 and CDR2 (germline): MNHEY, SVGEGT. The CDR3 totals 19 residues. The CDR3 sequence: CASSTFRDRGHSGANVLTF.

The chain employs TRBV4-2 and TRBJ2-1; with no DNA, the TCRdb D assignment of TRBD2 cannot be verified. CDR3 length: 17 amino acids. In germline, CDR1 is LGHNA, CDR2 YNFKEQ. This CDR3 reads CASSLRGASGGAHEQFF.

The chain is built from TRBV7-2 and TRBJ2-5; as DNA is missing, the TRBD1 call by TCRdb cannot be tested. This CDR3 is 16 amino acids long. The germline CDR1 and CDR2 sequences are SGHTA and FQGNSA. CDR3 in amino acids: CASSLYQDRTGETQYF.

This chain connects TRBV5-6 to TRBJ2-5; TCRdb gives TRBD1 as the D gene, but with no DNA this cannot be confirmed. The germline V gene has CDR1 SGHDT and CDR2 YYEEEE. The CDR3 is made up of 14 amino acids. CDR3 sequence: CASSPRTGGETQYF.

V and J are TRBV20-1 and TRBJ2-4. CDR1 and CDR2 from the germline V gene are DFQATT and SNEGSKA (reference sequence). This CDR3 has 11 amino acids. The CDR3 is CSGRLKNIQYF.

This chain uses TRBV20-1 with TRBJ2-7; TCRdb outputs TRBD1, but without DNA this stays unchecked. This CDR3 contains 15 residues. Germline CDR1 DFQATT, CDR2 SNEGSKA (reference sequence). The CDR3 protein is CSAREVRGASYEQYF.

The CDR3 reads CASSWLGNGYTF. This sequence joins TRBV28 and TRBJ1-2. The CDR3 contains 12 residues. Germline V gives CDR1 MDHEN, CDR2 SYDVKM.

This chain connects TRBV20-1 to TRBJ1-4; TCRdb lists TRBD1, though no DNA is available to test this call. The CDR3 totals 14 residues. Germline V gives CDR1 DFQATT, CDR2 SNEGSKA (reference sequence). The CDR3: CSARDAGTDEKLFF.

The V gene is TRBV7-9, the J gene TRBJ2-1. Germline CDR1 and CDR2: SEHNR and FQNEAQ (reference sequence). The length of the CDR3 is 12 residues. The CDR3 protein is CASRNPWDEQFF. The entire variable domain, with the rest obtained from reference TRBV7-9 and TRBJ2-1, is as follows: DTGVSQNPRHKITKRGQNVTFRCDPISEHNRLYWYRQTLGQGPEFLTYFQNEAQLEKSRLLSDRFSAERPKGSFSTLEIQRTEQGDSAMYLCASRNPWDEQFFGPGTRLTVL.

The rearrangement joins TRBV11-2 to TRBJ2-2. The CDR3 has 16 residues. Germline V CDR1 and CDR2: SGHAT, FQNNGV. CDR3 region: CASSSRGRGAPGSCFF.

J is TRBJ1-3 and V is TRBV5-1. The CDR3 is made up of 15 amino acids. Germline CDR1 and CDR2: SGHRS and YFSETQ. CDR3: CASSSLTPTGNTIYF.

The CDR3 loop is CASSPGDEQYF. The chain carries TRBV18 and TRBJ2-7; TCRdb's D call, TRBD1, is unchecked because there is no DNA. This CDR3 is 11 amino acids long. Germline lookup yields CDR1 KGHSH and CDR2 LQKENI.

The rearrangement uses TRBV15 and TRBJ2-5; TCRdb's D call of TRBD2 is untestable without DNA. Looked up from germline, CDR1 is LNHNV and CDR2 is YYDKDF (reference sequence). This CDR3 is 16 amino acids long. The CDR3 sequence is CATSRDLGSSRETQYF.

This sequence joins TRBV6-2 or TRBV6-3 and TRBJ2-3; checking the TCRdb D call of TRBD1 is not possible without DNA. Germline assignment: CDR1 MNHEY and CDR2 SVGEGT. This CDR3 has 15 residues. Here the CDR3 reads CASGGTGGHTDTQYF.